The source of this TCR beta chain is a study of PD-1 blockade in mismatch repair-deficient tumors. Overall study context: Enrolled about 2012-2016, patients had progressing, pretreated mismatch repair-deficient cancers of 12 to 13 types. Broader study findings: After pembrolizumab, tumor-resident clones rose rapidly, then generally contracted before radiologic responses.

TCRdb's copy holds only in-frame clones and misses some; the assay was immunoSEQ multiplex PCR. The table has about 51,000 clones, 78% seen once. All patients were mismatch repair deficient, assessed by either PCR or immunohistochemistry. This CDR3 has 10 amino acids. V lost 7 bases and J 2 bases, leaving 0 bases between the germline ends. Germline lookup yields CDR1 MNHEY and CDR2 SMNVEV (reference sequence). Details on this clone: What it binds is not known.

The sequenced sample was peripheral blood, obtained 4 weeks after starting pembrolizumab. V gene TRBV27 combines with J gene TRBJ2-1; D unclear. The source is an adult with mismatch repair-deficient cancer. The CDR3 spells CASTYNEQFF. CDR3 DNA: TGTGCCAGCACCTACAATGAGCAGTTCTTC.